This T cell receptor (beta chain) comes out of a study of response to subunit inactivated influenza vaccine (dated by TCRdb to 2016 to 2019). Study-wide context: Deep quantitative T cell receptor repertoire profiling was used in the study to track responses to a trivalent subunit inactivated influenza vaccine.

Overall study outcomes, separate from this receptor: According to the authors, only a limited number of new T cells may be recruited by each seasonal influenza vaccination.

Concerning this clonotype: Its antigen is not yet known. Per-base qualities were not stored, and no clone one base away is much larger.

Library preparation was by RT-PCR. The instrument given in TCRdb is Illumina HiSeq 2500. TCRdb reprocessing: public reads trimmed at Q25 with fastp, clones called with MiXCR, in-frame beta chains kept. For every CDR3 protein sequence, its rows merge into one entry that carries the most common genes and DNA. Within this sample are about 570,000 distinct CDR3 sequences, with approximately 10% of them counted one time only. The ten largest clonotypes hold 11% of the sample. The germline V gene specifies MGHRA as CDR1 and YSYEKL as CDR2. The CDR3 spans 17 residues, from the cysteine through the phenylalanine. Left in the record is the CDR3 DNA by itself, 51 bases read in frame from the first base. After removal of 0 bases from V and 5 bases from J, the junction retains 10 bases not matched to a gene. These same data were also listed under a study on T cells expressing NK-cell markers. In that second paper, the authors write: 5'RACE template switching, by which a universal primer site and unique molecular identifiers were added, was used to make TCR beta cDNA libraries. In sorted CD3+CD56+NKG2C+, CD3+CD56+NKG2C- and CD3+CD56-NKG2C+ T-cell subsets from roughly 8 donors, TCR beta-chain repertoires were profiled. Among the eight sequenced donors, only one was HCMV-seronegative, while the other seven were HCMV-seropositive. In several experiments an anti-gammadeltaTCR antibody was added to restrict sorting to alphabetaTCR-expressing T cells. In six donors, the dominant CD3+CD56+NKG2C+ clonotypes ranked among the top 10 CD8+ clonotypes, making up 1.0-7.0% of CD8+ T cells. Those dominant clonotypes were again the most abundant among CD3+CD56-NKG2C+ cells in a handful of donors, at roughly 25-65%. Whether the expanded NKG2C-expressing T cell clones were specific for HCMV antigens remained unclear. The study sequenced eight donors, all healthy volunteers chosen at random: three men and five women. HCMV serostatus was determined by detecting HCMV-specific IgG in serum with a commercial ELISA kit. Ficoll density gradient centrifugation was used to isolate peripheral blood mononuclear cells from blood. Bulk peripheral blood T-cell repertoires were additionally sequenced from unsorted PBMC for roughly six donors. cDNA synthesis was primed from the TCR beta constant segment, followed by two successive PCR amplification steps. Illumina HiSeq 2000/2500, MiSeq or NextSeq was used to sequence libraries as 2 x 150 bp reads. Reads were demultiplexed and grouped by UMI with MIGEC, and clonotypes were assembled and quantified with MiTCR. To exclude erroneous sequences, only TCR cDNA sequences supported by at least two reads were retained. Downstream repertoire analysis used the tcR package, and clonotypes were matched across fractions by CDR3 nucleotide sequence plus V segment. Antigen specificity was annotated against VDJdb with VDJmatch, allowing one amino acid substitution in CDR3.

The sequence came from a man aged 45 to 65 who received an inactivated influenza vaccine. Donor details come from another sample of the same person, matched by shared clones. Sequencing used PBMCs from blood, obtained on the day of vaccination. Recombination connected TRBV4-1 to TRBJ2-5, and TRBD1 aligns with 9 junction nucleotides. DNA sequence: TGCGCCAGCAGCCAAGATTCGCGACAGGGGGGTAGGGAGACCCAGTACTTC. It translates to CASSQDSRQGGRETQYF.